This T cell receptor beta chain was observed in a study of T-cell reconstitution after alpha-beta-depleted transplantation in children. TCRbeta library construction was performed incorporating unique molecular identifiers. Using its own MiXCR run on the PCR reads, TCRdb lists one record per CDR3 protein. The sample lists 180,000 or so distinct CDR3 sequences; 6.3% were seen once. This clonotype was seen many times. CDR3 length: 16 amino acids. Germline-derived CDR1 and CDR2 are SGHVS and FQNEAQ. J gave up 7 bases and V 5 bases, and 11 bases lay outside the gene matches. The sequenced sample was PBMCs, obtained before TCRalphabeta/CD19-depleted stem cell transplant. The rearrangement joins TRBV7-8 to TRBJ2-2; 9 bases match TRBD1. The source of this sequence is a girl under two years old with combined immunodeficiency, due to receive a stem cell transplant. The CDR3 spells CASSPVTGGDIGELFF. The CDR3 bases are TGTGCCAGCAGCCCCGTAACAGGGGGCGATATCGGGGAGCTGTTTTTT.